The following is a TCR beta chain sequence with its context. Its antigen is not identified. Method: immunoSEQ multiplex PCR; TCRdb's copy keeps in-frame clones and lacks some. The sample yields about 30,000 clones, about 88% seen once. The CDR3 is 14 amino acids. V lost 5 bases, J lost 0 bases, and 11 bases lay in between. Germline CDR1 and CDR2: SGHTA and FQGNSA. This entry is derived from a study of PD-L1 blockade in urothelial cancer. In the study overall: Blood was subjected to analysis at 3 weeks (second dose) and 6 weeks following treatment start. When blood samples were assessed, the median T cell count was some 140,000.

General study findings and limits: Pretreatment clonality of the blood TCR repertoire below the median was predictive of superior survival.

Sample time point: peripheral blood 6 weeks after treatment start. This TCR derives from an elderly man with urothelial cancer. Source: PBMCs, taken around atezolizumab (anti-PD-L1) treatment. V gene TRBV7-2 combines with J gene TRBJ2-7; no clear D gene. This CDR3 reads CASSASTSSYEQYF. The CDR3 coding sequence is TGTGCCAGCAGCGCCTCCACCAGCTCCTACGAGCAGTACTTC.